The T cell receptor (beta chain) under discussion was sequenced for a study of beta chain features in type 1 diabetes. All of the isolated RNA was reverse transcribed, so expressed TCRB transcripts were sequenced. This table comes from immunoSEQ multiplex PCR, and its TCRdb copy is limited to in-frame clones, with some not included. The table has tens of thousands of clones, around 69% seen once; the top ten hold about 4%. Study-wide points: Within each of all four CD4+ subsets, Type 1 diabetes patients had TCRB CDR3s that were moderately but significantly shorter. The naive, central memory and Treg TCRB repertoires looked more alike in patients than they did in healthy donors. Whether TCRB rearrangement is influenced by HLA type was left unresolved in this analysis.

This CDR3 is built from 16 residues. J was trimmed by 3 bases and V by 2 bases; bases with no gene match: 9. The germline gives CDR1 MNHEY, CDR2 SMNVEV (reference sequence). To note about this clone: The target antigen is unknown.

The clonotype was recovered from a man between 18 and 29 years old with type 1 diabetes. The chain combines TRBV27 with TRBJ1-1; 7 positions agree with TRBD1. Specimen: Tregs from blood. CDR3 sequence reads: CASSLAGGARYTEAFF. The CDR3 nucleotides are TGTGCCAGCAGTTTAGCAGGGGGTGCTCGGTACACTGAAGCTTTCTTT.